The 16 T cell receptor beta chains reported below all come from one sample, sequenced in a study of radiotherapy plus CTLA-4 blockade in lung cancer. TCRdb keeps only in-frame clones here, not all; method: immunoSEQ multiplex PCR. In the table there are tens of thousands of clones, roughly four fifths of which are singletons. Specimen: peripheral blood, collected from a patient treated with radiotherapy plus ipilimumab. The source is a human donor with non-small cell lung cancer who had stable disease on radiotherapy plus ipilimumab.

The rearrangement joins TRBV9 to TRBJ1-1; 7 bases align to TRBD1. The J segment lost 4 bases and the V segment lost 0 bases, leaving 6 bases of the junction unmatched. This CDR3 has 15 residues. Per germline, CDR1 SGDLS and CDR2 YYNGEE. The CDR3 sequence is CASSVAPGGITEAFF. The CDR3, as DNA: TGTGCCAGCAGCGTAGCCCCAGGGGGAATCACTGAAGCTTTCTTT.

CDR3 loop: CASSLGQYYNSPLHF. The DNA of the CDR3 is TGTGCCAGCAGCTTGGGTCAGTACTATAATTCACCCCTCCACTTT. This chain connects TRBV5-5 to TRBJ1-6; D is undetermined. The germline V gene encodes CDR1 SGHKS and CDR2 YYEKEE (reference sequence). V shed 0 bases and J shed 3 bases, with 7 bases lying between them. The CDR3 is 15 amino acids.

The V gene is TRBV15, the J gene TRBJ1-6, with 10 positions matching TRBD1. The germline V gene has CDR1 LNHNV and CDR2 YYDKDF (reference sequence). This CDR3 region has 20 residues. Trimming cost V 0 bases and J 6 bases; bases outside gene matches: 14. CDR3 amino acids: CATSRDIPTGGLSSNSPLHF. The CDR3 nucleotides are TGTGCCACCAGCAGAGATATCCCGACAGGGGGCCTCAGTAGTAATTCACCCCTCCACTTT. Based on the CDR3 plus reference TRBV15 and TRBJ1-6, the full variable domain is DAMVIQNPRYQVTQFGKPVTLSCSQTLNHNVMYWYQQKSSQAPKLLFHYYDKDFNNEADTPDNFQSRRPNTSFCFLDIRSPGLGDTAMYLCATSRDIPTGGLSSNSPLHFGNGTRLTVT.

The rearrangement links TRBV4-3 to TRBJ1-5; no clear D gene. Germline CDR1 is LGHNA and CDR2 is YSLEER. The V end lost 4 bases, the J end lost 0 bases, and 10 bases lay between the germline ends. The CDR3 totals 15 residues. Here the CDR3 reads CASSLRVDSNQPQHF. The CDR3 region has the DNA TGCGCCAGCAGCCTAAGGGTAGATAGCAATCAGCCCCAGCATTTT.

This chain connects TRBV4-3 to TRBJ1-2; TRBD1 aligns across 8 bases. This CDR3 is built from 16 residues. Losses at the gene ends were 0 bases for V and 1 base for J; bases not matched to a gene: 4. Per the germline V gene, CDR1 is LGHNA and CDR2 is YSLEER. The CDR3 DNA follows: TGCGCCAGCAGCCAAGAGGGGACAGGAAGTAACTATGGCTACACCTTC. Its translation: CASSQEGTGSNYGYTF.

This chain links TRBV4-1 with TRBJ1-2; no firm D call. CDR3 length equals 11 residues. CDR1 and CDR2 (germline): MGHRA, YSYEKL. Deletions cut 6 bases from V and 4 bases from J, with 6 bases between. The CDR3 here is CASRGIYGYTF. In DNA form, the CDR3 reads TGCGCCAGCAGAGGAATCTATGGCTACACCTTC.

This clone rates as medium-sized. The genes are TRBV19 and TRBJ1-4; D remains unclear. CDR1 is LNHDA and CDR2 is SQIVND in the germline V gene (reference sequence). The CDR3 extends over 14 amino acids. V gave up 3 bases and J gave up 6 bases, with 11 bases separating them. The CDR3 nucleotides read TGTGCCAGTAGTATCGGAGGACCTCATGAAAAACTGTTTTTT. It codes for CASSIGGPHEKLFF.

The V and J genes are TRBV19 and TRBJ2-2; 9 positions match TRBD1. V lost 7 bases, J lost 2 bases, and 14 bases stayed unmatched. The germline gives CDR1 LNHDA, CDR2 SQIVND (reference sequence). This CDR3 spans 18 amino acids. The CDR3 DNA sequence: TGTGCCAGTACTGTATTCCCTCCGGGACAGGGTAACACCGGGGAGCTGTTTTTT. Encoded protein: CASTVFPPGQGNTGELFF.

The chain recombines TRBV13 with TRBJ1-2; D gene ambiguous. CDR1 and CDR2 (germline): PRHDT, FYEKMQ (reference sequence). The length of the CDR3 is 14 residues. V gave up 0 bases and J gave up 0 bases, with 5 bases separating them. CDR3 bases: TGTGCCAGCAGCTTAGGCCGGACTAACTATGGCTACACCTTC. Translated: CASSLGRTNYGYTF.

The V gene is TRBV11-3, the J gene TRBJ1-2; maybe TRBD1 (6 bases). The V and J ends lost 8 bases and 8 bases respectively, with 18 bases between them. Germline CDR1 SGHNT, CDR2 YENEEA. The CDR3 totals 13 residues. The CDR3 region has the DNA TGTGCCAGCTCAGATCAGGGGCTCGGAGGCTACACCTTC. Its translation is CASSDQGLGGYTF.

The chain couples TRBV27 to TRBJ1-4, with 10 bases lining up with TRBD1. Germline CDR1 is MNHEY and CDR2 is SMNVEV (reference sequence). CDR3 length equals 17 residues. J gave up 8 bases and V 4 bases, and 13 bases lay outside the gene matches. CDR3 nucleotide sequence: TGTGCCAGCAGTTATAAGACAGGGGGCATAATAGGAGAAAAACTGTTTTTT. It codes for CASSYKTGGIIGEKLFF.

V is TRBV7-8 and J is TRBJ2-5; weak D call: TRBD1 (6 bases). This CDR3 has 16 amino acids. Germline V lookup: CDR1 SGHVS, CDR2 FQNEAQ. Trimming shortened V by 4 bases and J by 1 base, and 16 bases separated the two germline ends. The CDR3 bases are TGTGCCAGCAGCTCGACGACAAGGGGGACCCAAGAGACCCAGTACTTC. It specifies CASSSTTRGTQETQYF. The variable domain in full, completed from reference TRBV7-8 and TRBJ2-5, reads GAGVSQSPRYKVAKRGQDVALRCDPISGHVSLFWYQQALGQGPEFLTYFQNEAQLDKSGLPSDRFFAERPEGSVSTLKIQRTQQEDSAVYLCASSSTTRGTQETQYFGPGTRLLVL.

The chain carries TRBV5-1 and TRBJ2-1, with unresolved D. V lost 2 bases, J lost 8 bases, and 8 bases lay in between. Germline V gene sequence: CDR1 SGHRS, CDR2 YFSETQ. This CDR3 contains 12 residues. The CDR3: CASSFSLHEQFF. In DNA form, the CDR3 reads TGCGCCAGCAGCTTTTCTTTACATGAGCAGTTCTTC.

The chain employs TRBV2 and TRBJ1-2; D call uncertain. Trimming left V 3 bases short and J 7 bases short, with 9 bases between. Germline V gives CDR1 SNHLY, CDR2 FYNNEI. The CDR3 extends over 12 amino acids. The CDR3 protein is CASSDRGSGYTF. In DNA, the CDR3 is TGTGCCAGCAGTGACCGAGGCTCTGGCTACACCTTC.

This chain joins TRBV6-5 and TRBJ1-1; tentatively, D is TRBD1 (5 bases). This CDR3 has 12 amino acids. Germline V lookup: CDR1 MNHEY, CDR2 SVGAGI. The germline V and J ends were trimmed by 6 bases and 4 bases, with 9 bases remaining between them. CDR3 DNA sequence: TGTGCCAGCAGGCGACAGACCACTGAAGCTTTCTTT. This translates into CASRRQTTEAFF.

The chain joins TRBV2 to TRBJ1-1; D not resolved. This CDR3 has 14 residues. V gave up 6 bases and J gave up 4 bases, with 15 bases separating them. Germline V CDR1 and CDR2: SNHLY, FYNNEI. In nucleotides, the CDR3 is TGTGCCAGCAGCCTCGTTGACTCGGGCACTGAAGCTTTCTTT. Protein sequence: CASSLVDSGTEAFF.